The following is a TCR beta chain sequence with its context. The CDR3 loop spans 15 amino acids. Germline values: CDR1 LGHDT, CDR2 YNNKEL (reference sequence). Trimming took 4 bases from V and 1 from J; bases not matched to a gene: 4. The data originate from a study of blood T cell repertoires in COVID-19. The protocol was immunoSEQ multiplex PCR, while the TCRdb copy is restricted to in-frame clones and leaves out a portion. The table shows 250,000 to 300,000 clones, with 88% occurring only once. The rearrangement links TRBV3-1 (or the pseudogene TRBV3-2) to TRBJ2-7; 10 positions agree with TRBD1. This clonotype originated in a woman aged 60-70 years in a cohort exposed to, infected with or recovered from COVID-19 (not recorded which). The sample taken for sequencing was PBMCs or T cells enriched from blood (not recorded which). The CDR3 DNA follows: TGTGCCAGCAGCCTAGACAGGGGGCGATCCTACGAGCAGTACTTC. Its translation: CASSLDRGRSYEQYF.